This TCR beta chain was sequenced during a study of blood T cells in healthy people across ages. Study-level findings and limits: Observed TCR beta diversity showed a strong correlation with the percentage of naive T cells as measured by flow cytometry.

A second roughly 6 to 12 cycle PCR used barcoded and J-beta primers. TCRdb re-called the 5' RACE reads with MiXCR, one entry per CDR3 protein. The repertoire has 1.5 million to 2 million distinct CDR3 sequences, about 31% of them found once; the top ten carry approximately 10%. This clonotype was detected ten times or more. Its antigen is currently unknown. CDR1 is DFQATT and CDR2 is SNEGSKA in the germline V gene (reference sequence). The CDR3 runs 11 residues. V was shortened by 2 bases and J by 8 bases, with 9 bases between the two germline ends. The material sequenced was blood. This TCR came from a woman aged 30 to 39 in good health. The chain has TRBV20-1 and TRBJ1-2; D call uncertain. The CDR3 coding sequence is TGCAGTGCTAGACTAGAGGTGGGCTACACCTTC. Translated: CSARLEVGYTF.